The 8 T cell receptor beta chains below come from one sample, sequenced in a study of cytomegalovirus exposure and HLA in healthy donors. PCR employed 60 Vbeta and 13 Jbeta primers. The method was immunoSEQ multiplex PCR; TCRdb's version includes in-frame clones alone and lacks a portion of them. The sample includes about 200,000 clones, 82% of them seen just once. Sequencing input: PBMCs. The source of these receptors is a man aged 40-50 years in good health and CMV-seropositive.

The V and J genes are TRBV5-1 and TRBJ2-1; the match to TRBD2 covers 8 bases. Germline V gene sequence: CDR1 SGHRS, CDR2 YFSETQ. Trimming took 0 bases from V and 3 from J; bases not matched to a gene: 8. This CDR3 is 17 amino acids long. CDR3 in amino acids: CASSLASSTSGYNEQFF. In DNA form, the CDR3 reads TGCGCCAGCAGCTTGGCTTCTTCAACTAGCGGCTACAATGAGCAGTTCTTC.

The chain is built from TRBV9 and TRBJ2-1; no clear D. With 4 bases removed from V and 0 bases from J, the gap between germline ends came to 11 bases. The CDR3 covers 15 residues. Per germline, CDR1 SGDLS and CDR2 YYNGEE. CDR3 protein: CASSPHRSSYNEQFF. In DNA, the CDR3 is TGTGCCAGCAGCCCACACAGAAGCTCCTACAATGAGCAGTTCTTC.

The chain recombines TRBV2 with TRBJ2-3; 7 nucleotides match TRBD1. CDR1 and CDR2 from the germline V gene are SNHLY and FYNNEI. CDR3 length: 14 residues. Trimming cost V 7 bases and J 4 bases; bases outside gene matches: 8. The CDR3 loop is CASTQGVSSDTQYF. DNA for the CDR3: TGTGCCAGCACTCAGGGGGTTTCTTCAGATACGCAGTATTTT.

The chain has TRBV9 and TRBJ2-2; 7 bases line up with TRBD2. The germline gives CDR1 SGDLS, CDR2 YYNGEE. The CDR3 contains 15 residues. Germline trimming cut 0 bases from V and 7 bases from J; bases unmatched to any gene: 6. CDR3 in amino acids: CASSVDGRRDGELFF. CDR3 bases: TGTGCCAGCAGCGTAGACGGGAGGAGGGACGGGGAGCTGTTTTTT.

The chain joins TRBV5-6 to TRBJ2-2; weak D call: TRBD2 (7 bases). The CDR3 contains 18 residues. V dropped 1 base and J dropped 3 bases, with 19 bases sitting between them. The germline V gene encodes CDR1 SGHDT and CDR2 YYEEEE. CDR3 region: CASSLWVWGGEDTGELFF. CDR3 bases: TGTGCCAGCAGCTTGTGGGTGTGGGGGGGCGAGGACACCGGGGAGCTGTTTTTT.

Here the CDR3 DNA reads TGTGCTAGTGGTTTGGTCGGGGGGGCGCGAACTGAAGCTTTCTTT. Translation gives CASGLVGGARTEAFF. V is TRBV12-5 and J is TRBJ1-1, with D possibly matching TRBD1 (6 bases). Trimming shortened V by 0 bases and J by 5 bases, and 13 bases separated the two germline ends. This CDR3 contains 15 residues. CDR1 is LGHNT and CDR2 is FRNRAP in the germline V gene.

The rearrangement uses TRBV5-4 and TRBJ2-7, with D unresolved. V dropped 4 bases and J dropped 3 bases, with 14 bases sitting between them. Germline V lookup: CDR1 SGHNT, CDR2 YYREEE (reference sequence). The CDR3 runs to 14 residues. CDR3 coding DNA: TGTGCCAGCAGCAAGACAACCGTTAACTACGAGCAGTACTTC. Translation: CASSKTTVNYEQYF.

The chain uses TRBV9 and TRBJ1-1; D is unclear. Germline V CDR1 and CDR2: SGDLS, YYNGEE. CDR3 length equals 13 residues. With 1 base removed from V and 7 bases from J, the gap between germline ends came to 11 bases. The DNA for the CDR3 is TGTGCCAGCAGCGTATCTCCCTCGGGTGAAGCTTTCTTT. Protein sequence: CASSVSPSGEAFF.